Below are 22 T cell receptor beta chains sequenced from a single sample in a study of T cell responses to AZD1222 COVID-19 vaccine. Data came from immunoSEQ multiplex PCR; TCRdb stores just in-frame clones and leaves some out. The sample holds 80,000 to 90,000 clones, about nine tenths seen once. The sample was peripheral blood, taken on day 0 of AZD1222 vaccination. These receptors came from an adult in good health.

This clone was observed a handful of times. This chain connects TRBV5-4 to TRBJ2-3; 8 nucleotides agree with TRBD2. Germline CDR1 reads SGHNT; CDR2 reads YYREEE (reference sequence). This CDR3 has 15 residues. V lost 4 bases and J lost 3; bases outside the gene matches: 7. The CDR3 spells CASSLGGLETDTQYF. The CDR3 DNA reads as TGTGCCAGCAGCCTGGGGGGACTAGAGACAGATACGCAGTATTTT.

The genes are TRBV5-1 and TRBJ1-1, with D uncertain. V was clipped by 7 bases and J by 0 bases, with 10 bases between them. There are 13 residues in the CDR3. Germline V lookup: CDR1 SGHRS, CDR2 YFSETQ. DNA for the CDR3: TGCGCCAGCCGAACTAACATGAACACTGAAGCTTTCTTT. Protein product: CASRTNMNTEAFF.

This clone was observed once. The chain links TRBV30 to TRBJ1-5; a possible D gene is TRBD1 (5 bases). CDR1 and CDR2 (germline): GTSNPN, SVGIG (reference sequence). The CDR3 runs to 13 residues. With 0 bases removed from V and 4 bases from J, the gap between germline ends came to 7 bases. CDR3 DNA sequence: TGTGCCTGGAGTGTACAGGATAATCAGCCCCAGCATTTT. This codes for CAWSVQDNQPQHF.

The V and J genes are TRBV14 and TRBJ2-7; 7 bases map to TRBD1. V gave up 4 bases and J gave up 3 bases; unmatched junction bases: 3. Germline assignment: CDR1 SGHDN and CDR2 FVKESK. The CDR3 runs to 13 residues. DNA for the CDR3: TGTGCCAGCAGCCTGACAGGGTTCTACGAGCAGTACTTC. It is translated as CASSLTGFYEQYF.

The rearrangement links TRBV11-2 to TRBJ2-1; perhaps TRBD1 as D (6 bases). The CDR3 contains 13 residues. The V end lost 1 base, the J end lost 13 bases, and 14 bases lay between the germline ends. Germline V lookup: CDR1 SGHAT, CDR2 FQNNGV. CDR3 in DNA: TGTGCCAGCAGCTTAGCTGGGGGACAAGTTCAGTTCTTC. Translation: CASSLAGGQVQFF. The whole variable domain, remainder taken from reference TRBV11-2 and TRBJ2-1, is EAGVAQSPRYKIIEKRQSVAFWCNPISGHATLYWYQQILGQGPKLLIQFQNNGVVDDSQLPKDRFSAERLKGVDSTLKIQPAKLEDSAVYLCASSLAGGQVQFFGPGTRLTVL.

In nucleotides, the CDR3 is TGTGCCAGCAGCTTGACTAGCGGGGGGGCCGGCACGCAGTATTTT. This encodes CASSLTSGGAGTQYF. V usage is TRBV5-8 and J usage is TRBJ2-3; TRBD2 matches at 13 bases. The CDR3 runs to 15 residues. V dropped 1 base and J dropped 9; count of bases not matched to a gene: 5. Germline V gives CDR1 SGHTS, CDR2 YDEGEE.

The J gene is TRBJ1-6, the V gene TRBV7-2, with 8 positions matching TRBD1. The CDR3 loop spans 17 amino acids. Germline lookup yields CDR1 SGHTA and CDR2 FQGNSA. The J segment lost 0 bases and the V segment lost 5 bases, leaving 6 bases of the junction unmatched. The CDR3 bases are TGTGCCAGCAGCCAATGGACAGGGAGCTCCTATAATTCACCCCTCCACTTT. It specifies CASSQWTGSSYNSPLHF.

The rearrangement uses TRBV4-1 and TRBJ2-4; 7 nucleotides align to TRBD2. The V and J ends lost 4 bases and 1 base, in that order; junction bases with no gene match: 4. Per germline, CDR1 MGHRA and CDR2 YSYEKL. The CDR3 has 15 residues. This chain's CDR3 is CASSLGLEAKNIQYF. The DNA for the CDR3 is TGCGCCAGCAGCCTCGGACTAGAGGCCAAAAACATTCAGTACTTC.

The CDR3 region is CASSRDRKNNEQFF. The DNA for the CDR3 is TGTGCCAGCTCACGCGACAGGAAAAACAATGAGCAGTTCTTC. This chain connects TRBV18 to TRBJ2-1; TRBD1 is a possible D gene (6 bases). CDR3 length: 14 amino acids. Germline assignment: CDR1 KGHSH and CDR2 LQKENI. V was cut by 4 bases and J by 5 bases, with 12 bases left in between.

The V call is TRBV4-1, the J call TRBJ2-7; TRBD2 agrees at 7 bases. This CDR3 comprises 16 residues. Germline V gene sequence: CDR1 MGHRA, CDR2 YSYEKL. Trimming removed 0 bases from V and 3 bases from J; junction bases left unmatched: 8. The CDR3 bases are TGCGCCAGCAGCCAAGATTTTAGCGGGTCGTTCTACGAGCAGTACTTC. Translated, it gives CASSQDFSGSFYEQYF.

The rearrangement links TRBV6-1 to TRBJ1-1; D not certain. Deletions cut 2 bases from V and 7 bases from J, with 11 bases between. The germline V gene has CDR1 MNHNS and CDR2 SASEGT. This CDR3 comprises 13 residues. In DNA form, the CDR3 reads TGTGCCAGCAGTGAAAGGCAGGTTGGTGAAGCTTTCTTT. Amino acid sequence: CASSERQVGEAFF.

V is TRBV5-4 and J is TRBJ1-6; 10 nucleotides agree with TRBD1. The length of the CDR3 is 16 residues. V dropped 4 bases and J dropped 7; count of bases not matched to a gene: 8. Germline assignment: CDR1 SGHNT and CDR2 YYREEE (reference sequence). In DNA form, the CDR3 reads TGTGCCAGCAGCCCTCGGACAGGGGGTAGCAATTCACCCCTCCACTTT. Its translation is CASSPRTGGSNSPLHF.

This clone has only one observation. This sequence joins TRBV24-1 and TRBJ2-1, with D hard to call. The CDR3 totals 16 residues. V was cut by 3 bases and J by 1 base, with 12 bases left in between. Germline CDR1 KGHDR, CDR2 SFDVKD. CDR3 in amino acids: CATSDDRAESYNEQFF. CDR3 in DNA: TGTGCCACCAGTGATGATAGGGCAGAGTCCTACAATGAGCAGTTCTTC.

This rearrangement joins TRBV28 to TRBJ1-4, with D possibly TRBD1 on 6 matching bases. Trimming took 6 bases from V and 3 from J, leaving 14 bases between them. Germline V gene data show CDR1 as MDHEN and CDR2 as SYDVKM. The CDR3 extends over 15 amino acids. The CDR3 spells CASREQGGPNEKLFF. CDR3 nucleotide sequence: TGTGCCAGCAGAGAACAGGGAGGGCCTAATGAAAAACTGTTTTTT.

This clone was found a few times. The chain uses TRBV6-6 and TRBJ1-1, with D hard to call. Trimming removed 5 bases at V and 1 base at J, with 8 bases between. The CDR3 loop spans 13 amino acids. Germline assignment: CDR1 MNHNY and CDR2 SVGAGI (reference sequence). The CDR3 DNA sequence: TGTGCCAGCAGTGAGACCTGGAACACTGAAGCTTTCTTT. Translated: CASSETWNTEAFF.

The genes are TRBV7-9 and TRBJ2-1, with a tentative D call TRBD1 (6 bases). Germline-derived CDR1 and CDR2 are SEHNR and FQNEAQ (reference sequence). The CDR3 has 14 residues. The V end was cut by 3 bases, the J end by 4 bases, with 10 bases between. The CDR3 region has the DNA TGTGCCAGCAGCTTGGAGGACAGTTACAATGAGCAGTTCTTC. It specifies CASSLEDSYNEQFF. Looking up the rest from reference TRBV7-9 and TRBJ2-1 gives the full variable domain: DTGVSQNPRHKITKRGQNVTFRCDPISEHNRLYWYRQTLGQGPEFLTYFQNEAQLEKSRLLSDRFSAERPKGSFSTLEIQRTEQGDSAMYLCASSLEDSYNEQFFGPGTRLTVL.

The rearrangement uses TRBV7-2 and TRBJ2-3; 10 positions match TRBD2. Germline V gives CDR1 SGHTA, CDR2 FQGNSA. The CDR3 covers 17 residues. Trimming at V came to 7 bases and at J to 6 bases, leaving 16 bases not matched to a gene. CDR3 residues: CASKRSGGRGGLDTQYF. For the CDR3, the DNA is TGTGCCAGCAAACGTAGCGGGGGGCGGGGGGGCCTGGATACGCAGTATTTT.

The rearrangement uses TRBV10-2 and TRBJ2-3; 8 bases are a match to TRBD1. Germline lookup yields CDR1 WSHSY and CDR2 SAAADI. V trimming: 10 bases; J trimming: 3 bases; junction bases outside the gene matches: 9. This CDR3 is built from 14 residues. CDR3 DNA sequence: TGCGCCACTCTCCCGGACAGGGCAACAGATACGCAGTATTTT. Its protein is CATLPDRATDTQYF.

V is TRBV27 and J is TRBJ2-2, with 7 bases fitting TRBD2. V shed 5 bases, J shed 0 bases, and the junction held 9 bases outside the gene matches. The CDR3 covers 17 residues. Germline V gives CDR1 MNHEY, CDR2 SMNVEV (reference sequence). CDR3 nucleotides: TGTGCCAGCAGTCGGATCAGCGGGGCCCCGAACACCGGGGAGCTGTTTTTT. It yields the protein CASSRISGAPNTGELFF.

The chain carries TRBV2 and TRBJ1-2; D ambiguous. The CDR3 contains 13 residues. Trimming removed 6 bases from V and 0 bases from J, with 8 bases in between. Germline CDR1 and CDR2: SNHLY and FYNNEI. CDR3 bases: TGTGCCAGCAGCGTCAGTTCTAACTATGGCTACACCTTC. This gives the protein CASSVSSNYGYTF.

This clone is a singleton in its sample. The gene calls are TRBV19 and TRBJ1-1; TRBD1 aligns across 7 bases. CDR3 length: 15 amino acids. Looked up from germline, CDR1 is LNHDA and CDR2 is SQIVND (reference sequence). After removal of 1 base from V and 4 bases from J, the junction contained 6 bases not matched to a gene. Here the CDR3 reads CASSIGQGVGTEAFF. CDR3 DNA: TGTGCCAGTAGTATAGGACAGGGTGTGGGCACTGAAGCTTTCTTT.

This chain links TRBV6-7 with TRBJ1-2; 8 positions match TRBD1. TRBV6-7 is placed among ORFs of uncertain function. V lost 5 bases to trimming and J lost 8 bases; unmatched junction nucleotides: 13. The CDR3 extends over 15 amino acids. CDR3 protein: CASSPPRTGTEGYTF. DNA for the CDR3: TGTGCCAGCAGTCCACCTCGGACAGGGACGGAAGGCTACACCTTC.